Below, 15 T cell receptor beta chains from the same sample are listed, as sequenced in a study of CD8+CD57+ T cells in acquired aplastic anemia. Genomic DNA templated the TCR beta VDJ and CDR3 profiling. TCRdb re-derived calls from the reads in MiXCR, one entry per CDR3 protein. The sample includes a few hundred thousand distinct CDR3 sequences, under 40% seen only once; the top ten take less than 0.85%. It was patients with CD8+CD57+ cell expansion by flow cytometry who were chosen for sequencing. The sequencing input was sorted CD4+, CD8+, or CD8+CD57+ T cells (not recorded which) from PBMCs. Receptors originate from a human donor with aplastic anemia.

The chain joins TRBV24-1 to TRBJ2-5; no clear D gene. Germline V gives CDR1 KGHDR, CDR2 SFDVKD. This CDR3 has 13 residues. V gave up 11 bases and J gave up 3 bases, with 15 bases separating them. The CDR3 reads CASRPGGEETQYF. In DNA form, the CDR3 reads TGTGCCAGCAGACCAGGTGGAGAAGAGACCCAGTACTTC.

The V and J genes are TRBV6-5 and TRBJ1-1; 9 nucleotides agree with TRBD1. Losses at the gene ends were 2 bases for V and 8 bases for J; bases not matched to a gene: 15. This CDR3 contains 17 residues. Germline V gene data show CDR1 as MNHEY and CDR2 as SVGAGI. The CDR3 reads CASSYVLRGQGRGEAFF. In DNA, the CDR3 is TGTGCCAGCAGTTACGTACTGAGGGGACAGGGTCGGGGGGAAGCTTTCTTT.

This clonotype came up many times. This CDR3 is CASSLQQGGDTQYF. The CDR3 DNA is TGTGCCAGCAGCTTACAACAGGGTGGGGATACGCAGTATTTT. The genes are TRBV7-9 and TRBJ2-3; D is possibly TRBD1 (6 bases). The CDR3 has 14 residues. The V and J ends lost 2 bases and 6 bases respectively, with 12 bases between them. CDR1 is SEHNR and CDR2 is FQNEAQ in the germline V gene (reference sequence). The full variable domain, its missing parts supplied by reference TRBV7-9 and TRBJ2-3, is DTGVSQNPRHKITKRGQNVTFRCDPISEHNRLYWYRQTLGQGPEFLTYFQNEAQLEKSRLLSDRFSAERPKGSFSTLEIQRTEQGDSAMYLCASSLQQGGDTQYFGPGTRLTVL.

The sample holds many counts of this clonotype. The chain has TRBV10-3 and TRBJ2-7; D unresolved. The CDR3 has 14 amino acids. Germline CDR1 reads ENHRY; CDR2 reads SYGVKD. The V and J ends lost 4 bases and 0 bases respectively, with 10 bases between them. The CDR3 is CAISAPKNSYEQYF. The CDR3 DNA follows: TGTGCCATCAGTGCCCCTAAGAACTCCTACGAGCAGTACTTC.

The V call is TRBV19, the J call TRBJ1-5, with 8 positions matching TRBD1. Germline assignment: CDR1 LNHDA and CDR2 SQIVND (reference sequence). CDR3 length: 14 amino acids. V dropped 5 bases and J dropped 5; count of bases not matched to a gene: 5. The CDR3 coding sequence is TGTGCCAGTAGTCAGGGGGCGGGGTATCAGCCCCAGCATTTT. It codes for CASSQGAGYQPQHF.

DNA of the CDR3: TGCAGCGTTGGACCTAGGGCCAACGTCCTGACTTTC. It encodes CSVGPRANVLTF. The chain combines TRBV29-1 with TRBJ2-6, with D uncertain. The CDR3 spans 12 residues. Germline CDR1 SQVTM, CDR2 ANQGSEA. Trimming stripped 4 bases from V and 5 bases from J, with 6 bases between. Full variable domain (outside the CDR3, taken from reference TRBV29-1 and TRBJ2-6): SAVISQKPSRDICQRGTSLTIQCQVDSQVTMMFWYRQQPGQSLTLIATANQGSEATYESGFVIDKFPISRPNLTFSTLTVSNMSPEDSSIYLCSVGPRANVLTFGAGSRLTVL.

The rearrangement uses TRBV11-2 and TRBJ2-3, with 9 nucleotides matching TRBD1. Germline CDR1 reads SGHAT; CDR2 reads FQNNGV. There are 15 residues in the CDR3. With V trimmed by 5 bases and J by 1 base, 4 bases remained unmatched. The CDR3 DNA follows: TGTGCCAGCAGCGGACAGGGGTTGGGCACAGATACGCAGTATTTT. Amino acid sequence: CASSGQGLGTDTQYF.

The V gene is TRBV6-1, the J gene TRBJ1-2; TRBD1 matches 10 bases. The V segment lost 6 bases and the J segment 6 bases; nucleotides outside the gene matches: 4. The CDR3 length is 13 residues. Germline V CDR1 and CDR2: MNHNS, SASEGT. The CDR3 nucleotides are TGTGCCAGCAGCACAGGACAGGGGGATGGCTACACCTTC. It yields the protein CASSTGQGDGYTF.

This clonotype was recorded a few times. This sequence joins TRBV7-8 and TRBJ2-3; D is undetermined. CDR3 length: 15 amino acids. From germline, CDR1 is SGHVS and CDR2 FQNEAQ. V lost 1 base to trimming and J lost 2 bases, with 10 bases between them. This CDR3 reads CASSLGAAPTDTQYF. The DNA for the CDR3 is TGTGCCAGCAGCTTAGGGGCGGCGCCCACAGATACGCAGTATTTT.

This clonotype has only a few counts. The chain carries TRBV4-3 and TRBJ2-7; D is possibly TRBD2 (5 bases). The CDR3 is 16 amino acids. Germline-derived CDR1 and CDR2 are LGHNA and YSLEER. The V gene lost 1 base and the J gene lost 4 bases, with 17 bases spanning the gap. The CDR3 loop is CASSQGGVGSEYEQYF. DNA for the CDR3: TGCGCCAGCAGCCAAGGGGGAGTCGGATCGGAATACGAGCAGTACTTC.

This clonotype was seen ten or more times. The chain has TRBV15 and TRBJ1-2; D is possibly TRBD1 (5 bases). Trimming took off 0 bases at V and 4 bases at J, with 15 bases between the two ends. Germline V gene data show CDR1 as LNHNV and CDR2 as YYDKDF (reference sequence). The CDR3 totals 16 residues. In nucleotides, the CDR3 is TGTGCCACCAGCAGAGATGCGGGGGTACGTGGCTATGGCTACACCTTC. Translating it yields CATSRDAGVRGYGYTF.

This clonotype was counted ten times or more. Here the CDR3 DNA reads TGTGCCATCAGTGAGTCGAAGGGGCTAAATTCACCCCTCCACTTT. Translation: CAISESKGLNSPLHF. The rearrangement uses TRBV10-3 and TRBJ1-6; TRBD1 might be the D (5 bases). Trimming removed 0 bases at V and 7 bases at J, with 10 bases between. The CDR3 length is 15 residues. The V gene's germline CDR1 is ENHRY and CDR2 SYGVKD.

Ten or more counts support this clonotype. The chain is built from TRBV2 and TRBJ1-2, with 9 bases lining up with TRBD1. V lost 11 bases to trimming and J lost 7 bases; unmatched junction nucleotides: 11. The CDR3 runs 13 residues. Germline CDR1 and CDR2: SNHLY and FYNNEI. This CDR3 reads CAGSAGTGSGYTF. CDR3 nucleotides: TGTGCCGGGTCAGCCGGGACAGGGAGTGGCTACACCTTC.

The gene calls are TRBV12-3 or TRBV12-4 and TRBJ1-1, with 9 bases lining up with TRBD1. The trim removed 5 bases at V and 6 bases at J, leaving 4 bases unmatched. This CDR3 comprises 13 residues. In DNA, the CDR3 is TGTGCCAGCAGTCTACAGGGGGCCTCTGAAGCTTTCTTT. Translation gives CASSLQGASEAFF.

Regarding this clonotype: A much larger clone lies a single base off, so this may be a read error. This chain joins TRBV2 and TRBJ2-7; TRBD2 matches at 14 bases. This CDR3 spans 19 amino acids. Germline V gene data show CDR1 as SNHLY and CDR2 as FYNNEI. J gave up 2 bases and V 2 bases, and 11 bases lay outside the gene matches. The CDR3 here is CASSEWGLAGVRRAYEQYF. CDR3 nucleotides: TGTGCCAGCAGTGAATGGGGACTAGCGGGAGTTCGTCGGGCCTACGAGCAGTACTTC.